This T cell receptor (beta chain) was identified during a study of PD-1 blockade in classical Hodgkin lymphoma. Study-level points and caveats: Reported baseline diversity: healthy donors highest, relapsed/refractory patients lowest.

On this clone itself: Its antigen is undetermined.

This CDR3 spans 17 amino acids. Per germline, CDR1 SGHAT and CDR2 FQNNGV. The assay was immunoSEQ multiplex PCR, and TCRdb's table has in-frame clones only and misses some. This table has about 41,000 clones, around three quarters appearing once. Brentuximab vedotin exposure varied among the patients, all of whom had relapsed after autologous stem cell transplantation. Sequencing was performed on peripheral blood mononuclear cells (PBMCs), taken at baseline. The TCR originated in a human donor with classical Hodgkin lymphoma. The V call is TRBV11-2, the J call TRBJ2-5; tentative D call: TRBD1 (5 bases). The J call is uncertain, as TRBJ2-7 better fits the DNA end. Here the CDR3 reads CASSLDRLAGRGYEQYF. For the CDR3, the DNA is TGTGCCAGCAGCTTAGATAGGTTGGCAGGGCGAGGCTACGAGCAGTACTTC.